Listed here is a single T cell receptor (beta chain). What it binds is not known. The data were obtained in a study of long-term antiretroviral therapy in people with HIV. At the survey level, the v3.0 immunoSEQ assay was run. The method was immunoSEQ multiplex PCR; TCRdb's version includes in-frame clones alone and lacks a portion of them. The sample carries 22,000 or so clones, about 87% recorded once. Overall study findings and caveats: Those clones which expanded before ART made up the dominant part of the repertoire at all time points. Drawn between the mid-2000s and the late 2010s, the blood was possibly obtained under older ART regimens.

The receptor was derived from a woman in her forties or fifties with HIV. The specimen was unsorted PBMCs, collected roughly 2.7 years after starting antiretroviral therapy.

The chain's CDR3 is CAISEFYSSYNEQFF. The CDR3 DNA reads as TGTGCCATCAGTGAGTTCTATAGCAGCTACAATGAGCAGTTCTTC. The chain couples TRBV10-3 to TRBJ2-1; D uncertain. Germline values: CDR1 ENHRY, CDR2 SYGVKD. V shed 1 base and J shed 3 bases, with 10 bases lying between them. CDR3 length: 15 residues.